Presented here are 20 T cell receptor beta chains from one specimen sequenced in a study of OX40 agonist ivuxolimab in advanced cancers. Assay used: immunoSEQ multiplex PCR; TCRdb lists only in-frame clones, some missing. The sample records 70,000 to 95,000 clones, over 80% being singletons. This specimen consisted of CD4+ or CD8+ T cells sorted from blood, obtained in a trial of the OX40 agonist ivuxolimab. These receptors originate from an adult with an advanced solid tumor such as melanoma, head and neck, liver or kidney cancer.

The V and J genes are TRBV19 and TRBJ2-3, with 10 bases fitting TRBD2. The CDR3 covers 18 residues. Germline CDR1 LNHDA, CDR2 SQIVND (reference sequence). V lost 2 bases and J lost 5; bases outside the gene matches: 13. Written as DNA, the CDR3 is TGTGCCAGTAGTATATTAGCGGGGGGAGGGGGACCTGGAGATACGCAGTATTTT. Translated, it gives CASSILAGGGGPGDTQYF.

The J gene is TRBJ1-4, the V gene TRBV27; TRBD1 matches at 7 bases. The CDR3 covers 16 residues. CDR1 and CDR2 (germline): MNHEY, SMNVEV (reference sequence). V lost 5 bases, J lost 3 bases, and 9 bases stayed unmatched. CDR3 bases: TGTGCCAGCAGTACCTCCAGGGGGACCGCTAATGAAAAACTGTTTTTT. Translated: CASSTSRGTANEKLFF.

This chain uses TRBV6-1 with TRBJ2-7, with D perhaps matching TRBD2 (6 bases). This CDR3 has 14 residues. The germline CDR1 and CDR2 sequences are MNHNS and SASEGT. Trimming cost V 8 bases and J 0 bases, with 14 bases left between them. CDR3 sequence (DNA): TGTGCCAGCGCCCTTGGGGGGACCTCCTACGAGCAGTACTTC. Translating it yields CASALGGTSYEQYF.

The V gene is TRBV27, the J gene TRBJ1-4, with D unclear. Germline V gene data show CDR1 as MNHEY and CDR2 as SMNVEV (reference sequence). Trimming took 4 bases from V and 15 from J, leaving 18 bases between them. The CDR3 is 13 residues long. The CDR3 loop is CASSSPDRIRLFF. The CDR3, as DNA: TGTGCCAGCAGTTCACCCGACCGTATCAGATTGTTTTTT.

The CDR3 DNA follows: TGTGCCAGCAGCGGTAGGACTAGCGGGATCAGTGAGCAGTTCTTC. Its protein product is CASSGRTSGISEQFF. V and J are TRBV6-1 and TRBJ2-1, with 12 bases that match TRBD2. CDR3 length equals 15 residues. J was trimmed by 9 bases and V by 6 bases; bases with no gene match: 9. Germline V gene lookup returns CDR1 MNHNS and CDR2 SASEGT.

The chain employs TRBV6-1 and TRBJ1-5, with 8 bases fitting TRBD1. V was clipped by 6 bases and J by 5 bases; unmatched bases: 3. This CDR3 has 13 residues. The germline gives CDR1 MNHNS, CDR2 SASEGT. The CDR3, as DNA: TGTGCCAGCAGAAACAGGGGGGATCAGCCCCAGCATTTT. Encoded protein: CASRNRGDQPQHF.

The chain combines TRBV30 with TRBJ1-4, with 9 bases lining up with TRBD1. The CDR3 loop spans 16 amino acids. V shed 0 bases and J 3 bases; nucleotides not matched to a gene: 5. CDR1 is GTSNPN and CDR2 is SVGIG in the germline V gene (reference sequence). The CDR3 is CAWSVGTGIPNEKLFF. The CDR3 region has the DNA TGTGCCTGGAGTGTTGGGACAGGGATACCTAATGAAAAACTGTTTTTT.

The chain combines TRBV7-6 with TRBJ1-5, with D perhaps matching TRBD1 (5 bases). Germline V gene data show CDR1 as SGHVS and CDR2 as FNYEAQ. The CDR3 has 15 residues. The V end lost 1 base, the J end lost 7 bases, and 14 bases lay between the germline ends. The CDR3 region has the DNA TGTGCCAGCAGCTTAGAGGCCAGGGCGGGACAGCCCCAGCATTTT. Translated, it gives CASSLEARAGQPQHF.

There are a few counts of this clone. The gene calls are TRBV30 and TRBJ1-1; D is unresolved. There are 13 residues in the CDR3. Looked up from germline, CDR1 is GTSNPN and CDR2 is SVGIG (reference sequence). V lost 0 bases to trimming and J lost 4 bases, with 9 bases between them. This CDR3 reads CAWSVRGSTEAFF. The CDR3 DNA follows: TGTGCCTGGAGTGTCCGGGGAAGCACTGAAGCTTTCTTT.

The CDR3 bases are TGTGCCACTTCCGGCGACAGGACCTCTGGGGCCAACGTCCTGACTTTC. This gives the protein CATSGDRTSGANVLTF. V is TRBV15 and J is TRBJ2-6; D possibly corresponds to TRBD1 (6 bases). The germline CDR1 and CDR2 sequences are LNHNV and YYDKDF (reference sequence). This CDR3 is 16 amino acids long. The V end lost 9 bases, the J end lost 0 bases, and 15 bases lay between the germline ends.

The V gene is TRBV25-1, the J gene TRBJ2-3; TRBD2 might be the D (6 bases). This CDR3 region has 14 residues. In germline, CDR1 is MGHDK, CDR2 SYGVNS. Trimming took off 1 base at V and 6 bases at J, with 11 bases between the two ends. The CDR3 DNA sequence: TGTGCCAGCAGTGAATGGAGGGTGTCCGATACGCAGTATTTT. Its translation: CASSEWRVSDTQYF.

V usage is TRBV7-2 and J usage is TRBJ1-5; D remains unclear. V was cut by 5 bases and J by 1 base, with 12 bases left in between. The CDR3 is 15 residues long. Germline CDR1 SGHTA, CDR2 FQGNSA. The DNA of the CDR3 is TGTGCCAGCAGCCCAAATGGGGTGAGCAATCAGCCCCAGCATTTT. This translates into CASSPNGVSNQPQHF.

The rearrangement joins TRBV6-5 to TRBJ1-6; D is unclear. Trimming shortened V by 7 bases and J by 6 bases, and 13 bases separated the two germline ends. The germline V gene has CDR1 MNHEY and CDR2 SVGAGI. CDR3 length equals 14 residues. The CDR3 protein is CASKRPSGNSPLHF. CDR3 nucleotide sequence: TGTGCCAGCAAAAGGCCGTCGGGTAATTCACCCCTCCACTTT.

CDR3 region: CASSGKGSGYTF. The CDR3, as DNA: TGTGCCAGCAGCGGAAAGGGGTCTGGCTACACCTTC. The rearrangement joins TRBV7-9 to TRBJ1-2; possible D gene TRBD1, 5 bases. Trimming shortened V by 5 bases and J by 7 bases, and 11 bases separated the two germline ends. Per germline, CDR1 SEHNR and CDR2 FQNEAQ (reference sequence). The CDR3 covers 12 residues.

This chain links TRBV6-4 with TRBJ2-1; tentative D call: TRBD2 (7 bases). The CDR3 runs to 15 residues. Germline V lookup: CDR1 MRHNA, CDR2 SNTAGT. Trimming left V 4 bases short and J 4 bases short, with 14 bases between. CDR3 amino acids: CASSVGGQSYNEQFF. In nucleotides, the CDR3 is TGTGCCAGCAGTGTGGGGGGGCAAAGTTACAATGAGCAGTTCTTC.

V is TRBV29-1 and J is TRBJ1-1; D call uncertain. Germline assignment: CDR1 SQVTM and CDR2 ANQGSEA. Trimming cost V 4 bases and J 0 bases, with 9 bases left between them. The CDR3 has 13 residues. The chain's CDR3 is CSVGAALNTEAFF. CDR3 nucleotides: TGCAGCGTTGGCGCGGCCCTGAACACTGAAGCTTTCTTT.

As DNA, the CDR3 is TGTGCCAGCAGTTTAAAGGCAGGGGTGGTTAATGGCTACACCTTC. Translation gives CASSLKAGVVNGYTF. The chain links TRBV27 to TRBJ1-2; TRBD1 might be the D (6 bases). There are 15 residues in the CDR3. Germline values: CDR1 MNHEY, CDR2 SMNVEV (reference sequence). V was pared by 2 bases and J by 6 bases, with 16 bases between.

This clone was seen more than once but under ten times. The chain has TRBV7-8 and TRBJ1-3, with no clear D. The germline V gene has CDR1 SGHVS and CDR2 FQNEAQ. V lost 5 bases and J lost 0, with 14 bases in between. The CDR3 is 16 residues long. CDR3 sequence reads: CASSMHRANSGNTIYF. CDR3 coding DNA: TGTGCCAGCAGCATGCACCGGGCCAACTCTGGAAACACCATATATTTT.

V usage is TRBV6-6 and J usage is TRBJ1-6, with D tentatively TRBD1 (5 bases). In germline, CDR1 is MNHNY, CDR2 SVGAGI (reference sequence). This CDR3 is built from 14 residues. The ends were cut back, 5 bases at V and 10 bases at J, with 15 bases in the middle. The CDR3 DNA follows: TGTGCCAGCAGTCGGGACCGGGAAGGATCACCCCTCCACTTT. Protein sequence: CASSRDREGSPLHF.

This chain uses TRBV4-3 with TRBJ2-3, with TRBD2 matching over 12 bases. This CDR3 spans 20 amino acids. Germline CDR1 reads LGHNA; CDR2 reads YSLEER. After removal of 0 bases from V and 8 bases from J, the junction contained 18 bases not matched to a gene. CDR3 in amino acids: CASSQDWTLTSGGPAGTQYF. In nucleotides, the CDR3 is TGCGCCAGCAGCCAAGATTGGACACTGACTAGCGGGGGCCCCGCGGGTACGCAGTATTTT.